This T cell receptor (beta chain) derives from a study of cytomegalovirus exposure and HLA in healthy donors. Germline loops: CDR1 MNHEY, CDR2 SVGAGI. Trimming shortened V by 0 bases and J by 7 bases, and 16 bases separated the two germline ends. This CDR3 is 15 amino acids long. In the PCR, 60 Vbeta and 13 Jbeta primers were used. Libraries were prepared by immunoSEQ multiplex PCR; TCRdb keeps only in-frame clonotypes and omits some of them. The table includes about 88,000 clones, over 70% detected once. J is TRBJ2-7 and V is TRBV6-5; tentatively, D is TRBD2 (6 bases). Material for sequencing was PBMCs. The clonotype comes from a woman between 35 and 50 years old in good health and CMV-seronegative. The CDR3 sequence is CASSYSSSGASEQYF. For the CDR3, the DNA is TGTGCCAGCAGTTACTCCTCATCGGGAGCTAGTGAGCAGTACTTC.